What follows are 28 T cell receptor beta chains derived from one specimen sequenced in a study of chemoradiotherapy in HPV16-positive cancers. The protocol was immunoSEQ multiplex PCR, while the TCRdb copy is restricted to in-frame clones and leaves out a portion. Here the sample spans 2,500 to 3,500 clones, less than 80% being singletons. The source was tumor tissue, collected from a patient who underwent chemoradiotherapy. Receptors originate from a human donor with HPV-associated anogenital cancer.

This clone was seen only once. The chain joins TRBV25-1 to TRBJ1-2, with 7 bases matching TRBD1. The trim removed 4 bases at V and 7 bases at J, leaving 3 bases unmatched. There are 12 residues in the CDR3. Germline CDR1 is MGHDK and CDR2 is SYGVNS. CDR3 nucleotides: TGTGCCAGCAGTGTTGGGACAGTTGGCTACACCTTC. It yields the protein CASSVGTVGYTF.

This rearrangement joins TRBV29-1 to TRBJ2-5, with D unresolved. This CDR3 has 16 residues. CDR1 is SQVTM, CDR2 ANQGSEA, per germline. V shed 0 bases and J shed 5 bases, with 19 bases lying between them. The CDR3 loop reads CSVEDTLMDGAETQYF. The CDR3 bases are TGCAGCGTTGAAGACACCCTAATGGACGGTGCGGAGACCCAGTACTTC.

This clone was counted a few times. This chain joins TRBV7-9 and TRBJ2-5; 7 positions agree with TRBD2. J was trimmed by 3 bases and V by 7 bases; bases with no gene match: 5. Germline V lookup: CDR1 SEHNR, CDR2 FQNEAQ (reference sequence). This CDR3 spans 13 amino acids. Here the CDR3 reads CASTMAGEETQYF. As DNA, the CDR3 is TGTGCCAGCACCATGGCGGGAGAAGAGACCCAGTACTTC.

The CDR3 coding sequence is TGTGCCAGCAGCCCGCCGGGGGTTAGCTCTGGGGCCAACGTCCTGACTTTC. Protein product: CASSPPGVSSGANVLTF. The chain joins TRBV14 to TRBJ2-6; TRBD2 might be the D (6 bases). The germline V gene encodes CDR1 SGHDN and CDR2 FVKESK. The V end was cut by 4 bases, the J end by 0 bases, with 13 bases between. This CDR3 spans 17 amino acids.

This rearrangement joins TRBV6-5 to TRBJ2-7; 7 bases map to TRBD1. This CDR3 has 14 residues. From germline, CDR1 is MNHEY and CDR2 SVGAGI. The V segment lost 5 bases and the J segment 4 bases; nucleotides outside the gene matches: 8. This chain's CDR3 is CASSERQGSYEQYF. The CDR3, as DNA: TGTGCCAGCAGTGAAAGACAGGGCTCTTACGAGCAGTACTTC.

The chain combines TRBV10-3 with TRBJ1-2; D perhaps matches TRBD1 (5 bases). The germline V and J ends were trimmed by 8 bases and 6 bases, with 13 bases remaining between them. The CDR3 has 12 residues. Germline assignment: CDR1 ENHRY and CDR2 SYGVKD. The CDR3: CAIGAETHGYTF. CDR3 DNA: TGTGCCATCGGGGCAGAAACGCATGGCTACACCTTC.

The J gene is TRBJ2-5, the V gene TRBV19; 7 positions agree with TRBD1. This CDR3 has 13 amino acids. J lost 5 bases, V lost 7 bases, and 7 bases had no gene match. Germline assignment: CDR1 LNHDA and CDR2 SQIVND (reference sequence). Written as DNA, the CDR3 is TGTGCCAGTAACGAGGGGGCAGGGGAGACCCAGTACTTC. It codes for CASNEGAGETQYF.

The V and J genes are TRBV5-1 and TRBJ2-2; TRBD1 is a possible D gene (7 bases). The ends were cut back, 4 bases at V and 3 bases at J, with 10 bases in the middle. This CDR3 spans 14 amino acids. The germline CDR1 and CDR2 sequences are SGHRS and YFSETQ. CDR3 in amino acids: CASSPRGDTGELFF. Written as DNA, the CDR3 is TGCGCCAGCAGCCCCAGGGGGGACACCGGGGAGCTGTTTTTT.

The genes are TRBV6-6 and TRBJ2-7; TRBD2 is a possible D gene (6 bases). CDR3 length equals 15 residues. Germline CDR1 and CDR2: MNHNY and SVGAGI (reference sequence). Deletions cut 6 bases from V and 7 bases from J, with 22 bases between. The CDR3 loop is CASREPSAGLGEQYF. The CDR3 DNA reads TGTGCCAGCAGAGAGCCTAGCGCTGGGCTGGGAGAGCAGTACTTC.

V and J are TRBV29-1 and TRBJ1-2; D gene unclear. Germline V gives CDR1 SQVTM, CDR2 ANQGSEA. Trimming removed 4 bases at V and 4 bases at J, with 7 bases between. The CDR3 length is 11 residues. In DNA, the CDR3 is TGCAGCGTTGCCAGCCTCTATGGCTACACCTTC. Encoded protein: CSVASLYGYTF.

This sequence joins TRBV7-6 and TRBJ2-3, with D uncertain. From germline, CDR1 is SGHVS and CDR2 FNYEAQ. Trimming took off 5 bases at V and 6 bases at J, with 15 bases between the two ends. There are 14 residues in the CDR3. Here the CDR3 reads CASSPATDGDTQYF. The CDR3 nucleotides read TGTGCCAGCAGCCCAGCCACGGACGGGGATACGCAGTATTTT.

The chain uses TRBV29-1 and TRBJ2-7; D perhaps matches TRBD1 (6 bases). The CDR3 has 13 amino acids. V lost 3 bases, J lost 2 bases, and 11 bases lay in between. Germline values: CDR1 SQVTM, CDR2 ANQGSEA. CDR3 amino acids: CSVERTDTYEQYF. Here the CDR3 DNA reads TGCAGCGTTGAGAGGACAGATACCTACGAGCAGTACTTC.

This CDR3 is CASSLDLGGEQFF. DNA of the CDR3: TGCGCCAGCAGCTTGGATCTGGGGGGTGAGCAGTTCTTC. This chain joins TRBV5-1 and TRBJ2-1, with D tentatively TRBD2 (6 bases). Trimming took off 0 bases at V and 9 bases at J, with 10 bases between the two ends. CDR3 length: 13 residues. Germline V gene lookup returns CDR1 SGHRS and CDR2 YFSETQ.

The chain employs TRBV5-1 and TRBJ1-1; no reliable D call. Per the germline V gene, CDR1 is SGHRS and CDR2 is YFSETQ. The V end was cut by 0 bases, the J end by 1 base, with 7 bases between. The CDR3 contains 14 residues. The CDR3 DNA reads TGCGCCAGCAGCTTGGGGTACGGGAACACTGAAGCTTTCTTT. Translation gives CASSLGYGNTEAFF. The variable domain in full, with the rest retrieved from reference TRBV5-1 and TRBJ1-1, is KAGVTQTPRYLIKTRGQQVTLSCSPISGHRSVSWYQQTPGQGLQFLFEYFSETQRNKGNFPGRFSGRQFSNSRSEMNVSTLELGDSALYLCASSLGYGNTEAFFGQGTRLTVV.

The sample holds one count of this clone. The J gene is TRBJ2-1, the V gene TRBV5-8; tentative D call: TRBD2 (5 bases). In germline, CDR1 is SGHTS, CDR2 YDEGEE. The CDR3 consists of 14 residues. Between the trimmed V and J ends, which lost 2 bases and 0 bases, there was a span of 6 bases. The CDR3 spells CASSLGSSYNEQFF. The CDR3, as DNA: TGTGCCAGCAGCTTAGGGAGCTCCTACAATGAGCAGTTCTTC.

CDR3 sequence (DNA): TGTGCCAGCAGTCGGACAGGGGGCCTCTACGAGCAGTACTTC. This encodes CASSRTGGLYEQYF. The chain uses TRBV28 and TRBJ2-7, with 11 nucleotides matching TRBD1. The junction had 3 bases not matched to a gene; V was cut back by 5 bases and J by 3 bases. The CDR3 has 14 amino acids. Looked up from germline, CDR1 is MDHEN and CDR2 is SYDVKM.

This sequence joins TRBV7-8 and TRBJ2-2; 10 nucleotides align to TRBD1. The J segment lost 3 bases and the V segment lost 6 bases, leaving 7 bases of the junction unmatched. Germline CDR1 SGHVS, CDR2 FQNEAQ. This CDR3 region has 16 residues. CDR3 in amino acids: CASRSGTGVHTGELFF. The CDR3 DNA reads TGTGCCAGCAGGTCCGGGACAGGGGTACACACCGGGGAGCTGTTTTTT.

The gene calls are TRBV7-6 and TRBJ1-2, with D unresolved. Germline V lookup: CDR1 SGHVS, CDR2 FNYEAQ. The CDR3 is made up of 12 amino acids. V gave up 4 bases and J gave up 7 bases, with 10 bases separating them. The CDR3 sequence: CASSSVVSGYTF. For the CDR3, the DNA is TGTGCCAGCAGCTCGGTAGTTAGTGGCTACACCTTC.

The gene calls are TRBV4-1 and TRBJ2-6, with unresolved D. V lost 6 bases to trimming and J lost 4 bases, with 13 bases between them. CDR3 length: 15 amino acids. Looked up from germline, CDR1 is MGHRA and CDR2 is YSYEKL. CDR3 protein: CASSLATGGANVLTF. The CDR3 DNA is TGCGCCAGCAGTCTCGCAACTGGGGGGGCCAACGTCCTGACTTTC.

This clone showed up just a few times. CDR3 sequence (DNA): TGCGCCAGCAGCCAAGTCCGGGACAGTGCCTATGGCTACACCTTC. Its protein product is CASSQVRDSAYGYTF. This chain joins TRBV4-1 and TRBJ1-2; 7 nucleotides match TRBD1. Germline CDR1 and CDR2: MGHRA and YSYEKL. The CDR3 covers 15 residues. Germline trimming cut 1 base from V and 4 bases from J; bases unmatched to any gene: 6.

This clone showed up just a few times. The V and J genes are TRBV6-1 and TRBJ2-1, with TRBD1 as a possible D gene (5 bases). Looked up from germline, CDR1 is MNHNS and CDR2 is SASEGT. This CDR3 spans 13 amino acids. V lost 5 bases and J lost 6, with 11 bases in between. The CDR3 sequence is CASSQQVLNEQFF. CDR3 sequence (DNA): TGTGCCAGCAGTCAACAGGTCCTCAATGAGCAGTTCTTC.

The V gene is TRBV6-6, the J gene TRBJ2-3, with a weak D call TRBD2 (6 bases). CDR3 length: 16 residues. Germline CDR1 is MNHNY and CDR2 is SVGAGI (reference sequence). The ends were cut back, 6 bases at V and 2 bases at J, with 18 bases in the middle. The chain's CDR3 is CASSRAGTVSTDTQYF. For the CDR3, the DNA is TGTGCCAGCAGCCGCGCCGGGACTGTCTCCACAGATACGCAGTATTTT.

The rearrangement links TRBV6-5 to TRBJ1-6; D is possibly TRBD1 (5 bases). The V gene's germline CDR1 is MNHEY and CDR2 SVGAGI. This CDR3 comprises 13 residues. The V end lost 0 bases, the J end lost 10 bases, and 7 bases lay between the germline ends. In nucleotides, the CDR3 is TGTGCCAGCAGTTACTCGGGGCTGTCACCCCTCCACTTT. Protein sequence: CASSYSGLSPLHF.

The rearrangement links TRBV11-3 to TRBJ2-5, with D unclear. The V gene lost 6 bases and the J gene lost 5 bases, with 13 bases spanning the gap. CDR3 length: 13 residues. CDR1 SGHNT and CDR2 YENEEA come from the germline V gene. Here the CDR3 DNA reads TGTGCCAGCAGGCGATCCGAGGCGGAGACCCAGTACTTC. This sequence encodes CASRRSEAETQYF.

As to this clone: The sample holds other DNA sequences that translate to the same CDR3. This chain joins TRBV18 and TRBJ1-2; 8 bases are a match to TRBD1. The CDR3 consists of 14 residues. V dropped 2 bases and J dropped 6; count of bases not matched to a gene: 5. CDR1 and CDR2 (germline): KGHSH, LQKENI. In DNA form, the CDR3 reads TGTGCCAGCTCACCAAGCAACAGGGGGAATGGCTACACCTTC. Its translation is CASSPSNRGNGYTF.

The V and J genes are TRBV19 and TRBJ1-5; D call uncertain. The germline V and J ends were trimmed by 6 bases and 4 bases, with 16 bases remaining between them. Germline V gene data show CDR1 as LNHDA and CDR2 as SQIVND (reference sequence). The length of the CDR3 is 15 residues. The CDR3 sequence: CASSRTPAPNQPQHF. The CDR3 DNA reads as TGTGCCAGTAGCCGGACTCCCGCCCCAAATCAGCCCCAGCATTTT.

CDR3 sequence: CASSLGPQGRSYEQYF. CDR3 sequence (DNA): TGTGCCAGCAGCTTAGGCCCACAGGGACGGTCCTACGAGCAGTACTTC. The J gene is TRBJ2-7, the V gene TRBV7-9; TRBD1 might be the D (6 bases). The V gene lost 1 base and the J gene lost 1 base, with 14 bases spanning the gap. The V gene's germline CDR1 is SEHNR and CDR2 FQNEAQ (reference sequence). CDR3 length: 16 amino acids.

The table lists this clone with a few counts. J is TRBJ2-5 and V is TRBV2, with D maybe TRBD2 (5 bases). V lost 5 bases and J 5 bases, leaving 9 bases between the germline ends. Per germline, CDR1 SNHLY and CDR2 FYNNEI. The CDR3 length is 12 residues. CDR3 amino acids: CASSPGTETQYF. DNA for the CDR3: TGTGCCAGCAGTCCGGGAACGGAGACCCAGTACTTC.